These T cell receptor beta chains were read from a single sample in a study of blood T cell repertoires in COVID-19. The assay was immunoSEQ multiplex PCR, and TCRdb's table has in-frame clones only and misses some. Here the sample spans some 330,000 clones, roughly 91% being singletons. Input material: peripheral blood. All receptors come from a woman aged 25 to 45 with COVID-19, enrolled during active disease. Each CDR3 is given with its conserved first and last residue. D genes are given only for firm matches. For some rows the clone size is stated as once, few or many, or as a class when expanded; others skip it.

>NA|TRBV7-8|TRBJ2-1|NA
CASSLGAGNEQFF
TGTGCCAGCAGCTTAGGGGCGGGGAATGAGCAGTTCTTC
>NA|TRBV18|TRBJ1-5|NA
CASSPISGGQPQHF
TGTGCCAGCTCACCGATCTCGGGTGGCCAGCCCCAGCATTTT
>NA|TRBV29-1|TRBJ1-1|TRBD1
CSVLTGNSEAFF
TGCAGCGTCTTGACAGGGAACTCCGAAGCTTTCTTT
>NA|TRBV4-1|TRBJ1-5|NA
CASSQLGGPQPQHF
TGCGCCAGCAGCCAACTCGGAGGTCCGCAGCCCCAGCATTTT
>NA|TRBV7-2|TRBJ2-5|NA
CASSPTGPETQYF
TGTGCCAGCAGTCCCACAGGGCCAGAGACCCAGTACTTC
>many|TRBV19|TRBJ2-7|TRBD2
CASSTPGGAQNEQYF
TGTGCCAGTAGTACCCCCGGGGGGGCGCAGAACGAGCAGTACTTC
>NA|TRBV6-2/TRBV6-3|TRBJ1-1|NA
CASSRGWEAFF
TGTGCCAGCAGTCGGGGGTGGGAAGCTTTCTTT
>NA|TRBV19|TRBJ1-6|NA
CASSISTYSPLHF
TGTGCCAGTAGTATTTCGACTTATTCACCCCTCCACTTT
>NA|TRBV7-9|TRBJ1-3|NA
CASSFSQDTIYF
TGTGCCAGCAGCTTTTCGCAGGACACCATATATTTT
>NA|TRBV19|TRBJ1-1|NA
CASSILGEAFF
TGTGCCAGTAGTATCCTTGGCGAAGCTTTCTTT
>once|TRBV11-2|TRBJ1-3|NA
CASSLLTGLGGGNTIYF
TGTGCCAGCAGCTTATTGACGGGCCTCGGAGGTGGAAACACCATATATTTT
>NA|TRBV18|TRBJ1-6|NA
CASSPSTGYNSPLHF
TGTGCCAGCTCACCTAGCACTGGATATAATTCACCCCTCCACTTT
>NA|TRBV18|TRBJ1-3|NA
CASSPQGSGNTIYF
TGTGCCAGCTCACCCCAGGGTAGTGGAAACACCATATATTTT
>NA|TRBV20-1|TRBJ1-1|TRBD1
CSASRDSPEAFF
TGCAGTGCTAGTCGGGACAGCCCTGAAGCTTTCTTT
>once|TRBV5-1|TRBJ2-1|TRBD1
CASSPSLPGQGPVGQFF
TGCGCCAGCAGCCCATCACTCCCGGGACAGGGCCCCGTCGGCCAGTTCTTC
>few|TRBV6-6|TRBJ1-6|TRBD1
CASLQGAGGPLHF
TGTGCCAGCCTGCAGGGGGCGGGTGGGCCCCTCCACTTT
>NA|TRBV5-1|TRBJ1-4|TRBD1
CASSLSQGAEKLFF
TGCGCCAGCAGCCTAAGTCAGGGGGCTGAAAAACTGTTTTTT
>once|TRBV6-5|TRBJ1-4|NA
CARIPGRTEEKLFF
TGTGCCAGGATTCCCGGGAGGACAGAGGAAAAACTGTTTTTT
>once|TRBV28|TRBJ1-6|NA
CASSFRVYNSPLHF
TGTGCCAGCAGTTTCAGGGTCTATAATTCACCCCTCCACTTT
>NA|TRBV5-1|TRBJ1-1|NA
CASSQGNEAFF
TGCGCCAGCAGCCAGGGGAATGAAGCTTTCTTT
>NA|TRBV7-8|TRBJ1-3|NA
CASSLATGRAGNTIYF
TGTGCCAGCAGCTTAGCGACAGGACGGGCAGGAAACACCATATATTTT
>NA|TRBV7-3|TRBJ1-1|NA
CASSAQRGDTEAFF
TGTGCCAGCAGCGCACAGCGGGGGGACACTGAAGCTTTCTTT
>NA|TRBV18|TRBJ1-6|NA
CASSLDNNNSPLHF
TGTGCCAGCTCTCTGGACAATAATAATTCACCCCTCCACTTT
>NA|TRBV30|TRBJ2-1|NA
CAWSVSATGNEQFF
TGTGCCTGGAGTGTATCCGCTACGGGCAATGAGCAGTTCTTC
>once|TRBV27|TRBJ2-3|TRBD2
CASSTAGGRADTQYF
TGTGCCAGCAGTACAGCGGGGGGCCGGGCAGATACGCAGTATTTT
>few|TRBV28|TRBJ1-4|NA
CASTMTDEKLFF
TGTGCCAGCACGATGACAGATGAAAAACTGTTTTTT
>NA|TRBV9|TRBJ2-2|TRBD2
CASSVLLAGGELFF
TGTGCCAGCAGCGTATTACTAGCGGGCGGGGAGCTGTTTTTT
>NA|TRBV6-5|TRBJ1-2|NA
CASVPGGRRGGYTF
TGTGCCAGCGTCCCGGGAGGGCGGAGGGGTGGCTACACCTTC
>NA|TRBV19|TRBJ1-1|NA
CASSIGPGLNTEAFF
TGTGCCAGTAGTATAGGGCCAGGTTTGAACACTGAAGCTTTCTTT
>NA|TRBV6-2/TRBV6-3|TRBJ2-4|NA
CASSYSGLIAKNIQYF
TGTGCCAGCAGTTACTCGGGACTCATAGCCAAAAACATTCAGTACTTC
>NA|TRBV28|TRBJ2-1|TRBD1
CASRWTGPTVNEQFF
TGTGCCAGCAGGTGGACAGGGCCGACCGTCAATGAGCAGTTCTTC
>NA|TRBV5-1|TRBJ1-5|TRBD1
CASSWGDRGSNQPQHF
TGCGCCAGCAGCTGGGGGGACAGGGGGAGCAATCAGCCCCAGCATTTT
>few|TRBV7-9|TRBJ1-2|TRBD1
CASTRQGVYGYTF
TGTGCCAGCACGCGCCAGGGGGTATATGGCTACACCTTC
>NA|TRBV7-2|TRBJ2-1|NA
CASSLTSLGDQQFF
TGTGCCAGCAGTCTCACTAGCCTGGGAGATCAGCAGTTCTTC
>NA|TRBV5-1|TRBJ1-1|TRBD1
CASSLGQGLAFF
TGCGCCAGCAGCTTGGGACAGGGTTTAGCTTTCTTT
>NA|TRBV5-4|TRBJ2-1|TRBD1
CASSPDPNRGTSYNEQFF
TGTGCCAGCAGCCCGGACCCCAACAGGGGAACCTCCTACAATGAGCAGTTCTTC
>NA|TRBV5-6|TRBJ2-7|TRBD1
CASSPTGGIYEQYF
TGTGCCAGCAGCCCGACAGGGGGAATCTACGAGCAGTACTTC
>NA|TRBV2|TRBJ1-5|TRBD1
CASSGGQGVSNQPQHF
TGTGCCAGCAGTGGGGGACAGGGGGTAAGCAATCAGCCCCAGCATTTT
>NA|TRBV29-1|TRBJ1-2|NA
CSSGRPEKNYGYTF
TGCAGCTCCGGGAGGCCAGAAAAAAACTATGGCTACACCTTC
>NA|TRBV14|TRBJ2-5|TRBD1
CASSPGDRFRWRLWDQEETQYF
TGTGCCAGCAGCCCGGGGGACAGGTTCCGATGGCGATTGTGGGATCAAGAAGAGACCCAGTACTTC
>NA|TRBV4-1|TRBJ1-1|TRBD1
CASSQDRGRGITEAFF
TGCGCCAGCAGCCAAGATAGGGGCAGGGGGATAACTGAAGCTTTCTTT
>NA|TRBV27|TRBJ1-2|NA
CASSLSEADPHGYTF
TGTGCCAGCAGTTTATCGGAGGCAGACCCCCATGGCTACACCTTC
>NA|TRBV14|TRBJ1-1|TRBD1
CASSNRQGNTEAFF
TGTGCCAGCAGCAACCGACAGGGGAACACTGAAGCTTTCTTT
>NA|TRBV6-5|TRBJ1-6|NA
CASRRLDSPLHF
TGTGCCAGCAGGAGGCTCGATTCACCCCTCCACTTT
>once|TRBV18|TRBJ2-5|NA
CASWRTVQETQYF
TGTGCCAGCTGGCGGACAGTTCAAGAGACCCAGTACTTC
>NA|TRBV5-6|TRBJ1-2|NA
CASSLAQPFGYTF
TGTGCCAGCAGTCTCGCACAGCCCTTTGGCTACACCTTC
>NA|TRBV4-2|TRBJ1-2|NA
CASSQNRGYGYTF
TGTGCCAGCAGCCAGAATCGAGGGTATGGCTACACCTTC
>NA|TRBV2|TRBJ1-2|TRBD1
CASVHRGPYNYGYTF
TGTGCCAGCGTACACAGGGGGCCTTATAACTATGGCTACACCTTC
>NA|TRBV28|TRBJ1-2|TRBD1
CASSSGTGGLLGYTF
TGTGCCAGCAGTTCTGGGACAGGGGGCTTATTGGGCTACACCTTC
>NA|TRBV27|TRBJ2-7|TRBD1
CASSGQGAGYEQYF
TGTGCCAGCAGTGGCCAGGGGGCGGGTTACGAGCAGTACTTC
>NA|TRBV9|TRBJ1-6|NA
CASSVGSGAADSPLHF
TGTGCCAGCAGCGTAGGTTCAGGGGCCGCGGATTCACCCCTCCACTTT
>NA|TRBV24-1|TRBJ2-7|TRBD1
CATSDSGTGAYEQYF
TGTGCCACCAGTGATTCCGGGACAGGGGCCTACGAGCAGTACTTC
>NA|TRBV5-1|TRBJ2-5|NA
CASSWRGEETQYF
TGCGCCAGCAGCTGGAGAGGAGAAGAGACCCAGTACTTC